This T cell receptor beta chain was recovered during a study of blood T cell repertoires in COVID-19. Sequencing used immunoSEQ multiplex PCR; TCRdb keeps in-frame clones, though not all of them. The data hold around 100,000 clones, with around 87% observed a single time. Sequenced input: peripheral blood. This sequence originates from a human donor in a cohort sampled during active COVID-19.

CDR3 protein: CASSPPQGNEQFF. The CDR3 nucleotides are TGTGCCAGCAGTCCACCGCAGGGCAATGAGCAGTTCTTC. V and J are TRBV25-1 and TRBJ2-1; a weak D match, TRBD1 (5 bases). CDR1 MGHDK and CDR2 SYGVNS come from the germline V gene. The CDR3 runs 13 residues. V lost 5 bases, J lost 6 bases, and 11 bases lay in between.